This T cell receptor beta chain was recovered during a study of cytomegalovirus exposure and HLA in healthy donors. Study-wide results and limits: Cytomegalovirus-associated TCR beta chains were listed, numbering more than 150. Usually a TCR sequence was rare, but some public TCRs were found in many donors.

With 4 bases clipped from V and 6 bases from J, the junction kept 9 bases outside the gene matches. This CDR3 spans 15 amino acids. Germline CDR1 is MGHDK and CDR2 is SYGVNS. The assay was immunoSEQ multiplex PCR, and TCRdb's table has in-frame clones only and misses some. Among around 80,000 clones listed, approximately 95% were seen once. This clone was detected only once. Its antigen remains unknown. The study drew the donors from its approximately 130-subject validation cohort, separate from the approximately 700-subject first cohort. Sequenced input: PBMCs. The clonotype originates from a woman between 18 and 29 years old in good health and CMV-seronegative. The V gene is TRBV25-1, the J gene TRBJ2-7; TRBD1 aligns across 10 bases. Here the CDR3 reads CASSALGGQGVEQYF. Written as DNA, the CDR3 is TGTGCCAGCAGTGCCCTAGGCGGACAGGGGGTCGAGCAGTACTTC.